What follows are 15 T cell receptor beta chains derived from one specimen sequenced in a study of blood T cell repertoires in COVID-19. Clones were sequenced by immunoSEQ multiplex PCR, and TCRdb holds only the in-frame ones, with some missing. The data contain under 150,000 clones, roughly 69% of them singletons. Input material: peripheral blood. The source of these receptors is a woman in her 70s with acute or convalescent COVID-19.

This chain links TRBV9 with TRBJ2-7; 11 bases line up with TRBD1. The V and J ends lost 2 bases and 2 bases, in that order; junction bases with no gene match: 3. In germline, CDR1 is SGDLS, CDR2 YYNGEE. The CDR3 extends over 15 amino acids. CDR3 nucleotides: TGTGCCAGCAGCGTGGGACAGGGGGGTACCTACGAGCAGTACTTC. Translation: CASSVGQGGTYEQYF.

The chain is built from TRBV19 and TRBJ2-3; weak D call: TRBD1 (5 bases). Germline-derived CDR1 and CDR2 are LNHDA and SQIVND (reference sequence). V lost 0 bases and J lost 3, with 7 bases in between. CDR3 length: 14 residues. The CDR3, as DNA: TGTGCCAGTAGTATAGAGGGGCTTACAGATACGCAGTATTTT. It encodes CASSIEGLTDTQYF.

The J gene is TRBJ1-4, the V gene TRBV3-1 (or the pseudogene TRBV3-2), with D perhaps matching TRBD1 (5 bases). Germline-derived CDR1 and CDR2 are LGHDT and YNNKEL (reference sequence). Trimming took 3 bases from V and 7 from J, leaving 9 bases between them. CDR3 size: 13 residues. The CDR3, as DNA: TGTGCCAGCAGCCAGATGGGGGGTGAAAAACTGTTTTTT. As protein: CASSQMGGEKLFF.

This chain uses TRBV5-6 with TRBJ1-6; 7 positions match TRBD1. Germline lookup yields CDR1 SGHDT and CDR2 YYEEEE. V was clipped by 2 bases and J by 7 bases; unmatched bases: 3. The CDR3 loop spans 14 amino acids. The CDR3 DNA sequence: TGTGCCAGCAGCTTCCGGGACAGCAATTCACCCCTCCACTTT. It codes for CASSFRDSNSPLHF.

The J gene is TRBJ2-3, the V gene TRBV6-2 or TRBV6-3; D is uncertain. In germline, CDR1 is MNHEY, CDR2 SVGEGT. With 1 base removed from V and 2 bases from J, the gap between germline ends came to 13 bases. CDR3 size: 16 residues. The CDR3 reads CASSYFLIPDTDTQYF. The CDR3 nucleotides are TGTGCCAGCAGTTACTTTCTAATCCCCGACACAGATACGCAGTATTTT.

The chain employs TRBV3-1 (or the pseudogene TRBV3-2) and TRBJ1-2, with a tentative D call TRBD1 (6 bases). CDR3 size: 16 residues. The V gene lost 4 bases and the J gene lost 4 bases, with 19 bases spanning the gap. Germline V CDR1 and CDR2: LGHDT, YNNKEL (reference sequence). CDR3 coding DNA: TGTGCCAGCAGCCCCAAGACGACAGGCAGCGGCTATGGCTACACCTTC. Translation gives CASSPKTTGSGYGYTF.

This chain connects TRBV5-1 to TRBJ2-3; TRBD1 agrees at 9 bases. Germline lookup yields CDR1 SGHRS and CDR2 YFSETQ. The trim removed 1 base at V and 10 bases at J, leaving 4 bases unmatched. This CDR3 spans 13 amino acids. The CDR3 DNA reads TGCGCCAGCAGCTTGCGGGACAGGGTAGCGCAGTATTTT. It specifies CASSLRDRVAQYF.

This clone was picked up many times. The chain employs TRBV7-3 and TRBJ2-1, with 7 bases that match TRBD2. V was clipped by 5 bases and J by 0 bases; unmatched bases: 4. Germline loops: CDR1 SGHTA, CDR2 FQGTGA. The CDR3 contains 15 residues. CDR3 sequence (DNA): TGTGCCAGCAGCACACTAGCGAGCTCCTACAATGAGCAGTTCTTC. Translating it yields CASSTLASSYNEQFF.

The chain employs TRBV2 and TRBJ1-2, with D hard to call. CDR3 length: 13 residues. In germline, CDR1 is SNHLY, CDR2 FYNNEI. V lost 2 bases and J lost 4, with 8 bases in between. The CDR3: CASSEQVTYGYTF. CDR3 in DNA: TGTGCCAGCAGTGAACAGGTTACCTATGGCTACACCTTC.

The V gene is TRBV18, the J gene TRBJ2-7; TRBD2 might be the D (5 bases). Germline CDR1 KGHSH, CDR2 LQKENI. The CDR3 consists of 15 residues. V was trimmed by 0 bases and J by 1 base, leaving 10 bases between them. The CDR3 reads CASSPPSTGSYEQYF. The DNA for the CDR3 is TGTGCCAGCTCACCACCGTCGACGGGATCCTACGAGCAGTACTTC.

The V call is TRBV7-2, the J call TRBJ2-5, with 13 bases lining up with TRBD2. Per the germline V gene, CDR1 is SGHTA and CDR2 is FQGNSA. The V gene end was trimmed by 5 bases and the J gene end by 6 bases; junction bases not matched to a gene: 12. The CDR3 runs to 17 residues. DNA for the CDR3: TGTGCCAGCAGCACCACTGCTGGACTAGCGGGGGAGAAGACCCAGTACTTC. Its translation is CASSTTAGLAGEKTQYF.

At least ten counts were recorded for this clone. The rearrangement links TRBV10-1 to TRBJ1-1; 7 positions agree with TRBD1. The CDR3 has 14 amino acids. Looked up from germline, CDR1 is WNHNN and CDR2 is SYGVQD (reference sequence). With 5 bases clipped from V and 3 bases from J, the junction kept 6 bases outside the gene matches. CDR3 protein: CASSKNTGDTEAFF. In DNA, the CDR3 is TGCGCCAGCAGTAAAAACACAGGGGACACTGAAGCTTTCTTT.

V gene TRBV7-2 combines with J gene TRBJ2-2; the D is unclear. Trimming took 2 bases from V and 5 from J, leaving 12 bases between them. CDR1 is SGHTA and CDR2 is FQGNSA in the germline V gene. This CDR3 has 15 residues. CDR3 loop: CASSLSPTATGELFF. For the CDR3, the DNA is TGTGCCAGCAGCTTATCCCCGACTGCGACCGGGGAGCTGTTTTTT.

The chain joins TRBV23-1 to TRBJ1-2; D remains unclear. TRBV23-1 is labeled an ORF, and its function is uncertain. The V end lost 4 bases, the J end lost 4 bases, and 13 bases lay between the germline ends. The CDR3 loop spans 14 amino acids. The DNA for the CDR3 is TGCGCCAGCAGTCCCGCGACAAGAGCCTATGGCTACACCTTC. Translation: CASSPATRAYGYTF.

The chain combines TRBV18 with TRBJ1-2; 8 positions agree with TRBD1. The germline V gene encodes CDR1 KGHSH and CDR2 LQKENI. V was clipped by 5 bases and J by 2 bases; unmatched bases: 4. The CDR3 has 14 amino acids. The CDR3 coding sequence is TGTGCCAGCTCAACCGGACAGGGCAACTATGGCTACACCTTC. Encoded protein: CASSTGQGNYGYTF. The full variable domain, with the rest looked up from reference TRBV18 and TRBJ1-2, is NAGVMQNPRHLVRRRGQEARLRCSPMKGHSHVYWYRQLPEEGLKFMVYLQKENIIDESGMPKERFSAEFPKEGPSILRIQQVVRGDSAAYFCASSTGQGNYGYTFGSGTRLTVV.